The entry below gives a single T cell receptor beta chain sequence along with its context. What it recognizes is unknown. This specimen comes from a study of cytomegalovirus exposure and HLA in healthy donors. Study-wide findings and caveats: Most TCR beta V segments were productive about 90% or about 30% of the time in an earlier analysis. Associated with cytomegalovirus, according to the listing, were around 160 TCR beta chains. It has been reported that TCR beta sequences accurately predicted the HLA-A and HLA-B alleles of most subjects.

The PCR employed 60 Vbeta primers together with 13 Jbeta primers. Here immunoSEQ multiplex PCR was the method, and the copy in TCRdb shows in-frame clones only, minus some. The data show around 130,000 clones, with approximately 66% seen just once and about 8.9% held by the top ten. V lost 1 base to trimming and J lost 6 bases, with 15 bases between them. This CDR3 contains 15 residues. The germline V gene encodes CDR1 SEHNR and CDR2 FQNEAQ (reference sequence). The sequenced material came from PBMCs. The chain is built from TRBV7-9 and TRBJ1-2; tentative D call: TRBD1 (5 bases). The TCR originated in a woman aged 40 to 50 in good health and CMV-seropositive. The CDR3 DNA reads TGTGCCAGCAGCTTAGGGGGGGTGGCGTACCATGGCTACACCTTC. It encodes CASSLGGVAYHGYTF.